One T cell receptor beta chain is described in this entry. Under the authors' procedure: For nucleated cells, counts were estimated from reference gene primer amplification. Data came from immunoSEQ multiplex PCR; TCRdb stores just in-frame clones and leaves some out. That table gives V, J and clone size, and the DNA gave D and trimming. The sample has 45,000 to 55,000 clones, less than 90% seen once. The data stem from a study of blood T cell repertoires in COVID-19. Whole-study context: Acute and convalescent COVID-19 samples came from the United States, Italy and Spain. PBMCs, B-cell-depleted T cells, or T cells provided the cDNA or gDNA that made up the material.

The CDR3 consists of 14 residues. CDR1 and CDR2 from the germline V gene are ENHRY and SYGVKD. The V gene lost 11 bases and the J gene lost 0 bases, with 15 bases spanning the gap. This TCR derives from a human donor in a cohort sampled during active COVID-19. The V and J genes are TRBV10-3 and TRBJ2-3; maybe TRBD2 (6 bases). Sample: peripheral blood. Here the CDR3 DNA reads TGTGCCCCCCCTGGCGGGGCTAGCACAGATACGCAGTATTTT. Translation: CAPPGGASTDTQYF.